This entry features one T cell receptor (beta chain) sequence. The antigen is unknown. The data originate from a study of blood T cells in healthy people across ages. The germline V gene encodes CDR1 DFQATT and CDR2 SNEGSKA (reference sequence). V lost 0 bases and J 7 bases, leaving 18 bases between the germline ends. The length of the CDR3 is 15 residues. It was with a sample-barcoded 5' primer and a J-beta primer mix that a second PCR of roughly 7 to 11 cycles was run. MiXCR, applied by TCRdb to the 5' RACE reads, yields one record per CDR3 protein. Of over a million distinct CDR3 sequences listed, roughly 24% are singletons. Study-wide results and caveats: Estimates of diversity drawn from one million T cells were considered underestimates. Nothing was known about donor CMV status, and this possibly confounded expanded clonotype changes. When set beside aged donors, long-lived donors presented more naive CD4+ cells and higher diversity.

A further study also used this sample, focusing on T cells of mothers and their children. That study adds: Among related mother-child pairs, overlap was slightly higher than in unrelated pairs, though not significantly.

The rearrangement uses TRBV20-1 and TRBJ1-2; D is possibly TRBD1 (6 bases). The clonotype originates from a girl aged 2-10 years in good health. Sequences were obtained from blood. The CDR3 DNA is TGCAGTGCTAGAGACCCTGCGAGGGGGGACCTTGGCTACACCTTC. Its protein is CSARDPARGDLGYTF.